This T cell receptor beta chain was documented in a study of blood T cells in healthy people across ages. Overall study findings and caveats: Estimates drawn from one million T cells were deemed to understate diversity.

Total RNA, at least 6 micrograms per sample, was extracted from PBMCs. The ends were cut back, 0 bases at V and 4 bases at J, with 9 bases in the middle. CDR3 length: 13 residues. Germline V gene data show CDR1 as SQVTM and CDR2 as ANQGSEA. Details on this clonotype: The antigen is undetermined.

A second about 6 to 11 cycle PCR used barcoded and J-beta primers. Via MiXCR, TCRdb re-called the 5' RACE reads, giving one row per CDR3 protein. The sample yields under 2 million distinct CDR3 sequences, roughly a third seen once. Sequencing was done on a sample of blood. The sequence derives from a woman aged 30 to 39 in good health. The genes are TRBV29-1 and TRBJ1-2; D call uncertain. The CDR3 loop is CSVEDRILYGYTF. CDR3 DNA: TGCAGCGTTGAAGATCGAATACTCTATGGCTACACCTTC.